A selection of T cell receptor beta chains follows, all from one sample in a study of CD4 and CD8 cells across lung adenocarcinoma regions. TCRdb re-analysed the PCR reads in MiXCR, keeping a single row per CDR3 protein. The sample lists approximately 5,000 distinct CDR3 sequences; 55% to 70% were seen once. The sequenced sample was CD4+ T cells from the center of a lung tumor. These receptors were taken from a male donor with lung adenocarcinoma. The CD4 and CD8 labels of this study may be unreliable. Each CDR3 is given with its conserved first and last residue. D genes are given only for firm matches. Size values are once, few and many counts, or a class for expanded clones, and some rows have none.

d_gene,j_gene,abundance,v_gene,CDR3nt,CDR3aa
TRBD2,TRBJ2-1,.,TRBV12-3/TRBV12-4,TGTGCCAGCAGTTCGGCTAGCGGGAGCGTGGTTCAGAATGAGCAGTTCTTC,CASSSASGSVVQNEQFF
.,TRBJ2-2,.,TRBV6-1,TGTGCCAGCAAAAAGGGGTACAGTGGGACCGGGGAGCTGTTTTTT,CASKKGYSGTGELFF
TRBD2,TRBJ2-4,.,TRBV6-2/TRBV6-3,TGTGCCAGCAGTTACCCGGGGAGGGCCGGGAGGGGCAAAAACATTCAGTACTTC,CASSYPGRAGRGKNIQYF
.,TRBJ2-7,medium-sized,TRBV10-3,TGTGCCATCAGGGACAATTACGAGCAGTACTTC,CAIRDNYEQYF
.,TRBJ1-2,few,TRBV27,TGTGCCAGCAGTTTATCGAAACAGCCCTATGGCTACACCTTC,CASSLSKQPYGYTF
TRBD2,TRBJ2-1,large,TRBV24-1,TGTGCCACCAGTGATGCTGGGACTAGCGGGAGTGATGAGCAGTTCTTC,CATSDAGTSGSDEQFF
.,TRBJ2-1,few,TRBV20-1,TGCAGTGCTGATCGGAAGAGCACACGTCTGTTCTTC,CSADRKSTRLFF
TRBD1,TRBJ1-4,.,TRBV6-1,TGTGCCAGCAGCGGGACAGGGGACCGGATTGAAAAACTGTTTTTT,CASSGTGDRIEKLFF
TRBD2,TRBJ2-4,.,TRBV24-1,TGTGCCACCAGTGAGCGCCTTGGGTCGGGCGGGGGAGCCACAAATACGCAGTACTTC,CATSERLGSGGGATNTQYF
.,TRBJ2-5,.,TRBV24-1,TGTGCCACCAGTGTAATTGGGGAAGAGACCCAGTACTTC,CATSVIGEETQYF
TRBD2,TRBJ2-2,.,TRBV6-1,TGTGCCAGCAAGTACGCTAGCGGAAACACCGGGGAGCTGTTTTTT,CASKYASGNTGELFF
TRBD2,TRBJ2-3,medium-sized,TRBV6-1,TGTGCCAGCAGTGAAATTACTAGCGGTTCGAGCACAGATACGCAGTATTTT,CASSEITSGSSTDTQYF
.,TRBJ2-7,.,TRBV12-3/TRBV12-4,TGTGCCAGCAGTTTCGGGGCCTACGAGCAGTACTTC,CASSFGAYEQYF
.,TRBJ1-2,medium-sized,TRBV6-1,TGTGCCAGCAGTGATCTTGGGACCTGGAACTTC,CASSDLGTWNF
.,TRBJ2-7,.,TRBV6-1,TGTGCCAGCAGGGACCTTGGCGAGCAGTACTTC,CASRDLGEQYF
.,TRBJ2-5,few,TRBV12-3/TRBV12-4,TGTGCCAGCAAAGAAGGAGGGGAATGGGGGGAGACCCAGTACTTC,CASKEGGEWGETQYF
TRBD1,TRBJ2-7,.,TRBV30,TGTGCCTGGAGTGTTGGGACAGTCTACGAGCAGTACTTC,CAWSVGTVYEQYF
TRBD1,TRBJ1-1,.,TRBV6-1,TGTGCCAGCAGTGAAGGAGGCAGGGGGACTGAAGCTTTCTTT,CASSEGGRGTEAFF
TRBD1,TRBJ2-2,.,TRBV24-1,TGTGCCACCAGTGACCCGACAGGGGCCAACACCGGGGAGCTGTTTTTT,CATSDPTGANTGELFF
.,TRBJ2-4,.,TRBV24-1,TGTGCCACCAGTGACCGCCGTTGGTCGGGGCTGTGGGGCACAGACATTCAGTACTTC,CATSDRRWSGLWGTDIQYF
.,TRBJ2-2,.,TRBV6-1,TGTGCCAGCAGTAAGGGTGAGAGGAGGTCTTCCACCGGGGAGCTGTTTTTT,CASSKGERRSSTGELFF
TRBD1,TRBJ2-2,.,TRBV6-1,TGTGCCAGCAGGACCGACAGGGGGAAACCCGATGAGCTGTTCTTT,CASRTDRGKPDELFF
TRBD1,TRBJ2-3,.,TRBV10-1,TGCGCGGGCAGTGGGGACAGGGACCCAGAGACGCAGTATTTT,CAGSGDRDPETQYF
.,TRBJ2-4,.,TRBV3-1,TGTGGCAGCAGCCAGGGGCGGGGAGCCAAAAACACTCAGTACTTC,CGSSQGRGAKNTQYF
TRBD1,TRBJ1-1,.,TRBV9,TGTGCCAGCAGCGGACAACAGGGGATGAACACTGAAGCTTTCTTT,CASSGQQGMNTEAFF
TRBD1,TRBJ2-5,.,TRBV6-1,TGTGCCAGCAGACGAGACAGGGTGGGGCAAGAGACCCAGTACTTC,CASRRDRVGQETQYF
.,TRBJ1-1,.,TRBV5-8,TGTGCCAGCAGCTTGGAGTGGGATGCTGAAGCTTTCTTT,CASSLEWDAEAFF
TRBD2,TRBJ2-7,.,TRBV7-2,TGTGCCAGCAGCTTAGGGGCGATAGAGGGGTTTCGGGCGGGAGTTTCCCACGAGCAGTACTTC,CASSLGAIEGFRAGVSHEQYF
.,TRBJ2-2,.,TRBV6-1,TGTGCCAGCCAGGGGTTCGGACTAGCGAACACCGGGGAGCTGTTTTTT,CASQGFGLANTGELFF
.,TRBJ1-5,few,TRBV6-1,TGTGCCAGCAATCTCAACGGACGTCAGCCCCAGCATTTT,CASNLNGRQPQHF
.,TRBJ2-1,.,TRBV12-3/TRBV12-4,TGTGCCAGCGTCCTAGCTGGTGGTTTAAACAATGAGCAGTTCTTC,CASVLAGGLNNEQFF
TRBD2,TRBJ2-5,.,TRBV7-3,TGTGCCAGCAGCCAACAGCGGGGCCCCGGGGAGACCCAGTACTTC,CASSQQRGPGETQYF